This T cell receptor (beta chain) was sequenced for a study of T cells in Graves' hyperthyroidism and ophthalmopathy. Study-wide results and caveats: Researchers found most expanded thyroid clonotypes above 0.001 in blood as well.

Lactation, pregnancy, other autoimmune disease or uncontrolled infection excluded patients. Germline CDR1 is MDHEN and CDR2 is SYDVKM. Unmatched junction bases numbered 9, after V lost 5 bases and J lost 8 bases. CDR3 length: 15 amino acids. This clonotype has at least ten counts. Its antigen is currently unknown. TCR beta CDR3 region amplification was performed from RNA transcripts. The study used the HTBI primer set for a first-round RT-PCR of the TCR CDR3. TCRdb reprocessed the multiplex PCR reads via MiXCR and lists one record per CDR3 protein. The data hold about 600,000 distinct CDR3 sequences, with about a sixth observed a single time.

This receptor was identified in a woman aged 40 to 55 with Graves' ophthalmopathy. The sample taken for sequencing was blood. The J gene is TRBJ1-4, the V gene TRBV28; TRBD1 aligns across 9 bases. CDR3 DNA: TGTGCCAGCAGTCCATCGGACAGGGGTGGAGAAAAACTGTTTTTT. Amino acids: CASSPSDRGGEKLFF. The full variable domain, with the rest looked up from reference TRBV28 and TRBJ1-4, is DVKVTQSSRYLVKRTGEKVFLECVQDMDHENMFWYRQDPGLGLRLIYFSYDVKMKEKGDIPEGYSVSREKKERFSLILESASTNQTSMYLCASSPSDRGGEKLFFGSGTQLSVL.